This note documents a single T cell receptor beta chain sequence. The record originates from a study of blood T cell repertoires in COVID-19. Study at large: Donors in the United States, Italy and Spain gave samples during acute or convalescent COVID-19. In each case, the material was cDNA or gDNA derived from T cells, B-cell-depleted T cells, or PBMCs.

Per the original data handling: Reference gene primers were amplified, and this amplification served to estimate nucleated cell counts. Sequencing used immunoSEQ multiplex PCR; TCRdb keeps in-frame clones, though not all of them. From that table come the V and J calls and clone size; the DNA was used to work out D and trimming. Altogether under 140,000 clones are present, 70% to 90% being singletons, with the ten largest covering around 4.8%. The CDR3 is made up of 14 amino acids. The germline V and J ends were trimmed by 7 bases and 1 base, with 14 bases remaining between them. From germline, CDR1 is MNHNY and CDR2 SVGAGI (reference sequence).

The receptor was derived from a human donor in a cohort sampled during active COVID-19. The source material was peripheral blood. The chain uses TRBV6-6 and TRBJ2-7; D is uncertain. The CDR3 coding sequence is TGTGCCAGCATTCTAGACTCGGGTTCCTACGAGCAGTACTTC. This sequence encodes CASILDSGSYEQYF.